A single sample gave rise to the 15 T cell receptor beta chains below, sequenced in a study of early T cells in non-severe SARS-CoV-2 infection (dated by TCRdb to the early 2020s). Libraries were constructed by 5' RACE. Sequencing was performed on a NextSeq 500. Using fastp at Q25 and MiXCR, TCRdb reprocessed the public reads and kept productive beta chains. For every CDR3 protein sequence, its rows merge into one entry that carries the most common genes and DNA. Across this sample there are roughly 77,000 distinct CDR3 sequences, with roughly an eighth seen only once. 4% to 5.5% of the sample is taken by the ten largest. The sequenced material came from whole blood. These receptors were collected from an adult who was a healthcare worker with PCR-confirmed SARS-CoV-2 infection or an uninfected control (not recorded which).

At least ten counts were recorded for this clonotype. The J gene is TRBJ1-4, the V gene TRBV20-1; tentatively, D is TRBD1 (6 bases). The CDR3 has 11 residues. V was clipped by 6 bases and J by 12 bases, with 14 bases between them. CDR1 is DFQATT, CDR2 SNEGSKA, per germline (reference sequence). Here the CDR3 reads CSARDTEELFF. The CDR3 DNA follows: TGCAGTGCGCGGGACACCGAGGAACTGTTTTTT.

This clonotype was counted many times. The chain employs TRBV2 and TRBJ1-1, with D possibly TRBD1 on 6 matching bases. V was clipped by 6 bases and J by 4 bases, with 12 bases between them. CDR1 and CDR2 (germline): SNHLY, FYNNEI. CDR3 length: 13 residues. CDR3: CASRAGATTEAFF. CDR3 DNA: TGTGCCAGCAGAGCAGGGGCTACCACTGAAGCTTTCTTT.

The J gene is TRBJ1-5, the V gene TRBV10-2; the D is unclear. Trimming took off 4 bases at V and 2 bases at J, with 6 bases between the two ends. The CDR3 is 13 amino acids. CDR1 and CDR2 from the germline V gene are WSHSY and SAAADI. The CDR3 region has the DNA TGCGCCAGCAGTGCGGGTCGCAATCAGCCCCAGCATTTT. Encoded protein: CASSAGRNQPQHF.

This sequence joins TRBV10-2 and TRBJ2-3, with D unclear. Trimming removed 2 bases at V and 5 bases at J, with 20 bases between. The CDR3 length is 17 residues. Germline V lookup: CDR1 WSHSY, CDR2 SAAADI. The CDR3 coding sequence is TGCGCCAGCAGTGAGCCCCCGACTCTCCCGGCGGAAGATACGCAGTATTTT. Translating gives CASSEPPTLPAEDTQYF.

This clonotype was picked up a small number of times. The CDR3 is CSAPDSQETQYF. The DNA of the CDR3 is TGCAGTGCCCCGGACAGCCAAGAGACCCAGTACTTC. The genes are TRBV20-1 and TRBJ2-5, with TRBD1 as a possible D gene (6 bases). V lost 6 bases and J 1 base, leaving 9 bases between the germline ends. The CDR3 runs to 12 residues. Germline assignment: CDR1 DFQATT and CDR2 SNEGSKA (reference sequence).

The chain recombines TRBV6-2 or TRBV6-3 with TRBJ1-5; D gene ambiguous. The germline CDR1 and CDR2 sequences are MNHEY and SVGEGT. The CDR3 covers 16 residues. V gave up 2 bases and J gave up 8 bases, with 19 bases separating them. The CDR3 nucleotides are TGTGCCAGCAGTTACGCCTTGACCCCCCCTTGGGAGCCCCAGCATTTT. Residues: CASSYALTPPWEPQHF.

This clonotype was picked up many times. The junction differs from germline at one of its ends, possibly a read error. This chain uses TRBV7-3 with TRBJ2-2, with D perhaps being TRBD1 or TRBD2 (5 bases each). This CDR3 contains 15 residues. Per germline, CDR1 SGHTA and CDR2 FQGTGA. The CDR3 sequence is CASSLGPGNTGELFF. The CDR3 nucleotides are TGTGCCAGCAGTCTGGGGCCGGGGAACACCGGGGAGCTTTTTTTT.

As regards this clonotype: Relative to the germline gene, one junction end is altered; a read error may explain this. The chain employs TRBV7-9 and TRBJ1-4, with D possibly being TRBD1 (5 bases). This CDR3 has 17 residues. Germline CDR1 SEHNR, CDR2 FQNEAQ (reference sequence). In nucleotides, the CDR3 is TGTGCCAGCAGCTTACTCGGGCAGGGAAAGCCGAATGAAAAACTGTTATTT. Its protein product is CASSLLGQGKPNEKLLF.

The V and J genes are TRBV21-1 and TRBJ2-5; the tabulated D call, TRBD2, remains unverified against the DNA. TRBV21-1 is shown as a pseudogene. This CDR3 has 18 amino acids. DNA for the CDR3: TGTGCCAGCAGCCCGGTCCTAGCGGGGGGCCTACCTGGAGAGACCCAGTACTTC. Its protein product is CASSPVLAGGLPGETQYF.

This clonotype was observed many times. This sequence joins TRBV4-1 and TRBJ2-5; perhaps TRBD2 as D (8 bases). From germline, CDR1 is MGHRA and CDR2 YSYEKL. The V end lost 4 bases, the J end lost 1 base, and 40 bases lay between the germline ends. The CDR3 runs 24 residues. The CDR3 DNA reads as TGCGCCAGCAGCCGCATACAAGTAGGACAGGCCCTAGGTGGGACTAGGAGGGCCCAAGAGACCCAGTACTTC. Amino acids: CASSRIQVGQALGGTRRAQETQYF.

This clonotype was observed at least ten times. The CDR3 bases are TGTGCCAGCAGCCAAGACCCCGTTTCCAGCGGGAGAACAGATACGCAGTATTTT. It yields the protein CASSQDPVSSGRTDTQYF. The chain carries TRBV3-1 and TRBJ2-3; 8 nucleotides align to TRBD2. The germline CDR1 and CDR2 sequences are LGHDT and YNNKEL (reference sequence). Losses at the gene ends were 0 bases for V and 3 bases for J; bases not matched to a gene: 11. The CDR3 spans 18 residues.

This clonotype was seen ten or more times. Relative to the germline gene, one junction end is altered; a read error may explain this. The CDR3 spells CANSERGGTDTQYF. The DNA of the CDR3 is TGTGCCAACAGTGAGCGGGGGGGCACAGATACGCAGTATTTT. This chain joins TRBV6-4 and TRBJ2-3; 9 bases are a match to TRBD2. Germline V gene sequence: CDR1 MRHNA, CDR2 SNTAGT. CDR3 length equals 14 residues.

In this sample, this clonotype turned up many times. V is TRBV7-8 and J is TRBJ2-1; TRBD1 might be the D (6 bases). CDR3 length: 15 amino acids. Trimming pared 8 bases from V and 2 bases from J, leaving 16 bases between. Germline CDR1 and CDR2: SGHVS and FQNEAQ. CDR3 bases: TGTGCCAGCGGGAGAGGGGACAAAACCTACAATGAGCAGTTCTTC. Translated, it gives CASGRGDKTYNEQFF.

This clonotype was found many times. This chain joins TRBV5-1 and TRBJ2-7; 7 bases match TRBD2. The V gene's germline CDR1 is SGHRS and CDR2 YFSETQ. V gave up 4 bases and J gave up 7 bases; unmatched junction bases: 14. The CDR3 covers 15 residues. CDR3 sequence (DNA): TGCGCCAGCAGCCTTCTAAGCGGGACGAGTCAAGAGCAGTACTTC. It is translated as CASSLLSGTSQEQYF.

This clonotype was seen more than once but under ten times. The rearrangement links TRBV20-1 to TRBJ2-7, with 7 nucleotides matching TRBD1. CDR1 is DFQATT and CDR2 is SNEGSKA in the germline V gene (reference sequence). The CDR3 extends over 15 amino acids. Unmatched junction bases numbered 8, after V lost 3 bases and J lost 0 bases. CDR3 DNA sequence: TGCAGTGCTAGGAGGGGGCTGTCGAGCTCCTACGAGCAGTACTTC. This gives the protein CSARRGLSSSYEQYF.